This T cell receptor (beta chain) was recovered during a study of shared T cell receptors in the human thymus (dated by TCRdb to about 2021). Background for the entire study: The study investigated the way shared, self-reactive T-cell receptor alpha chains are produced in the human thymus.

Libraries were built with the immunoSEQ multiplex PCR assay. Sourced from immuneACCESS, this table was stored by TCRdb with only in-frame sequences that have V and J called. A share of the clones is absent; for the studies checked, an unresolved V gene accounts for under half, and the remainder has no known explanation. Here the sample has under 850,000 clones; around 89% occur a single time. The ten biggest clones cover roughly 0.0097% of the sample. The CDR3 starts with the cysteine, ends with the phenylalanine, and has 14 residues. The CDR3 DNA has 42 bases and is translated from base 1. V lost 5 bases and J lost 6 bases, and the count of bases not matched to a germline gene is 5. CDR1 and CDR2 are read off the germline V gene as MGHDK and SYGVNS. Concerning this clone itself: Its antigen is still unknown. Base quality data are lacking; no much larger clone is found one base away.

These data also featured in a second study, about human thymus T cells. Reported in the second study: Donors were immunologically healthy infants undergoing open corrective cardiac surgery for congenital heart defects in Finland. The thymus tissue came from surgical resects taken out during corrective cardiac surgery. V and J gene segment usage appeared biased in both thymic and peripheral blood repertoires. The related research reported highly overlapping thymic TCR repertoires among unrelated individuals. The study used under 10 infant thymus samples plus four related peripheral blood samples to characterize TCR alpha and beta repertoires. The infant donors were roughly 6 to 250 days old, and the cohort included five to seven males and a couple of females. Thymocytes were freed from the tissue by mechanical means and kept at -70 degrees C as pellets of roughly 8.5-30 million cells. A QIAsymphony instrument was used to extract genomic DNA from the frozen cell pellets. The immunoSEQ multiplex PCR assay was used to amplify the TCRB and TCRAD loci from a standardized quantity of quality-controlled genomic DNA. Amplicons spanned the V(D)J region at a length sufficient to cover the CDR3 and identify V and J genes. The amplicons were sequenced on an Illumina platform via the commercial immunoSEQ service. Corrections for primer bias and sequencing errors followed previously described methods, while TCRAD and TCRB definitions were based on the IMGT database. The repertoires were analysed using immunoSEQ Analyzer 3.0 and VDJTools for basic statistics, V/J segment usage, diversity estimates, rarefaction and pairwise overlap. Diversity was estimated using the Chao1, ChaoE, Efron-Thisted, Shannon and inverse Simpson indices, and was also estimated on datasets down-sampled to the size of the smallest sample. Repertoire overlap was assessed by strict matching of CDR3 nucleotide sequence, V gene and J gene, and clustering was done by Jaccard-based multidimensional scaling. Thymus samples yielded on average around 810,000 unique TCRB clonotypes, compared with roughly 80,000 from blood samples.

Sequencing was performed on thymocytes. Recombination joined TRBV25-1 with TRBJ2-3, with 10 junctional bases fitting TRBD2. The sequence was collected from a boy less than two years old with a congenital heart defect. Donor details come from another sample of the same person, matched by shared clones. CDR3 protein: CASSHSGRFDTQYF. The nucleotide sequence reads TGTGCCAGCAGTCATAGCGGGAGGTTTGATACGCAGTATTTT.